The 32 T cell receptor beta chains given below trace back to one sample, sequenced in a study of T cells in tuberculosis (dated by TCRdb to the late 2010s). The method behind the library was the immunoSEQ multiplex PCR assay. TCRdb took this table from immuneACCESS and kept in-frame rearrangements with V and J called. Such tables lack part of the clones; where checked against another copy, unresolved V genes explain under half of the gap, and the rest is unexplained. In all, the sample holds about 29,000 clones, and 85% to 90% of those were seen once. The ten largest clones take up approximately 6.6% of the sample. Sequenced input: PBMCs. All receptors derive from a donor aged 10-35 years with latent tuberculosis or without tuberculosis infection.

The CDR3 coding sequence is TGTGCCAGCAGCCCCGACAGGGTCTCCGGGGAGCTGTTTTTT. Its protein is CASSPDRVSGELFF. This chain connects TRBV6-1 to TRBJ2-2; 7 bases align to TRBD1. The V and J ends lost 6 bases and 6 bases, in that order; junction bases with no gene match: 7. The CDR3 loop spans 14 amino acids. CDR1 is MNHNS and CDR2 is SASEGT in the germline V gene.

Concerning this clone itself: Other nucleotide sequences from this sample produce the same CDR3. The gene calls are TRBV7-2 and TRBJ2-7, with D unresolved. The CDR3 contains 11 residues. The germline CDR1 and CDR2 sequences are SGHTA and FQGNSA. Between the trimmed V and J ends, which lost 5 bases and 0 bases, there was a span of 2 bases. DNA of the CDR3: TGTGCCAGCAGCCACTCCTACGAGCAGTACTTC. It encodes CASSHSYEQYF.

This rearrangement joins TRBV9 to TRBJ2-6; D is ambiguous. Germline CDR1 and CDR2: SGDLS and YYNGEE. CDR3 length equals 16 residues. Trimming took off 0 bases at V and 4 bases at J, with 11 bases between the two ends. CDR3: CASSVDPGTGANVLTF. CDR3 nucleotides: TGTGCCAGCAGCGTAGATCCAGGAACCGGGGCCAACGTCCTGACTTTC.

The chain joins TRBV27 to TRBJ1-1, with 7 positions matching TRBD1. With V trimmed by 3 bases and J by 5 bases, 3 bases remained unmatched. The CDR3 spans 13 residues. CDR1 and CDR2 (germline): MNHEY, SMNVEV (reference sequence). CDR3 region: CASSLQGVTEAFF. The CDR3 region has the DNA TGTGCCAGCAGTTTGCAGGGGGTGACTGAAGCTTTCTTT.

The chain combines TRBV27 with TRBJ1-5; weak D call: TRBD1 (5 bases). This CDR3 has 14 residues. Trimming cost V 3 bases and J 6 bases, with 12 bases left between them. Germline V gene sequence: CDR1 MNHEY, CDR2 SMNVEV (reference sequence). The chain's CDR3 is CASSFGGSGQPQHF. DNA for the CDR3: TGTGCCAGCAGTTTCGGGGGGTCTGGTCAGCCCCAGCATTTT.

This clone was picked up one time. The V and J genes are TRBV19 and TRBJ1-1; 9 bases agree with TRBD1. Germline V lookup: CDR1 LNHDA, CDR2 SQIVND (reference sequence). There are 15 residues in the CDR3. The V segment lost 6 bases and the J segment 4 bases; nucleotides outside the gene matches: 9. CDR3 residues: CASSLRDRVGTEAFF. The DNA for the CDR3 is TGTGCCAGTAGCCTCCGGGACAGGGTTGGCACTGAAGCTTTCTTT.

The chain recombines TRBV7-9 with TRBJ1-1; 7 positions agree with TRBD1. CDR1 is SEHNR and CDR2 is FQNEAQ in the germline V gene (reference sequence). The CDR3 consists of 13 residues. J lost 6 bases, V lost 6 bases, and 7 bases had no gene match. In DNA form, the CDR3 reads TGTGCCAGCAGATTCACCCAGGGGGCTGAAGCTTTCTTT. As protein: CASRFTQGAEAFF. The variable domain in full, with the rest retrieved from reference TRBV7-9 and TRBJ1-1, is DTGVSQNPRHKITKRGQNVTFRCDPISEHNRLYWYRQTLGQGPEFLTYFQNEAQLEKSRLLSDRFSAERPKGSFSTLEIQRTEQGDSAMYLCASRFTQGAEAFFGQGTRLTVV.

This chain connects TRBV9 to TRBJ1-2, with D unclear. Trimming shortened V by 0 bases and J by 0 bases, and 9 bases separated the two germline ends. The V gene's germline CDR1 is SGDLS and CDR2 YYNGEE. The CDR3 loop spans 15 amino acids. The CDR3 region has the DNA TGTGCCAGCAGCGTAGACGCCAGTACTAACTATGGCTACACCTTC. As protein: CASSVDASTNYGYTF.

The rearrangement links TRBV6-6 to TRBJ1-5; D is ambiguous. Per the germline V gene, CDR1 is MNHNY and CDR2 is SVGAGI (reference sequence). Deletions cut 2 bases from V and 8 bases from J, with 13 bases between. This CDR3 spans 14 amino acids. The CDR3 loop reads CASSYRDPQEPQHF. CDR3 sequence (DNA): TGTGCCAGCAGTTACCGGGATCCCCAGGAGCCCCAGCATTTT.

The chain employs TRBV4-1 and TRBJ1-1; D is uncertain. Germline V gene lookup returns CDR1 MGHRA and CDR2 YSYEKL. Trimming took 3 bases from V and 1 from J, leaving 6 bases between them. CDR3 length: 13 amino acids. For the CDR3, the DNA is TGCGCCAGCAGCCACCCCAAGAACACTGAAGCTTTCTTT. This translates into CASSHPKNTEAFF.

The CDR3 sequence: CASSEVGQIYGYTF. CDR3 DNA sequence: TGTGCCAGCAGTGAAGTGGGACAGATCTATGGCTACACCTTC. The chain uses TRBV2 and TRBJ1-2, with 7 bases lining up with TRBD1. The CDR3 runs 14 residues. Germline CDR1 is SNHLY and CDR2 is FYNNEI. The V gene end was trimmed by 1 base and the J gene end by 4 bases; junction bases not matched to a gene: 3.

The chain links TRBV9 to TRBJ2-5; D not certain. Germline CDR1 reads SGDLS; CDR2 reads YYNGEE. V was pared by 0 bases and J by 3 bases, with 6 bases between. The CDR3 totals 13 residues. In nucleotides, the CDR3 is TGTGCCAGCAGCGTAGCGACAAAAGAGACCCAGTACTTC. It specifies CASSVATKETQYF.

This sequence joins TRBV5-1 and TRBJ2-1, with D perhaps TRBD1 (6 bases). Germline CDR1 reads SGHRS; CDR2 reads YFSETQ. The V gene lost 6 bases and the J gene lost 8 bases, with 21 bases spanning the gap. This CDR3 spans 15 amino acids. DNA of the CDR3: TGCGCCAGCACCCCTCACAGGGAAGGTCTCCATGAGCAGTTCTTC. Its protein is CASTPHREGLHEQFF.

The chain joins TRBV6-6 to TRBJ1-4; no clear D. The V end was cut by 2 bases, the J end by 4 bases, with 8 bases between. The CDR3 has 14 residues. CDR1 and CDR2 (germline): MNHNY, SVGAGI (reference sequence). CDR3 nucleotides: TGTGCCAGCAGTTACGACTACAGTAATGAAAAACTGTTTTTT. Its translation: CASSYDYSNEKLFF.

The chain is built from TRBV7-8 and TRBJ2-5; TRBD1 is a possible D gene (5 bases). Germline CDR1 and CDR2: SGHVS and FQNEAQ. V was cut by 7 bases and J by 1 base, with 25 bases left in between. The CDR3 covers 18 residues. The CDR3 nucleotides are TGTGCCAGCACACTACATCTTGGGGCACCGCTAATCCAAGAGACCCAGTACTTC. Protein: CASTLHLGAPLIQETQYF.

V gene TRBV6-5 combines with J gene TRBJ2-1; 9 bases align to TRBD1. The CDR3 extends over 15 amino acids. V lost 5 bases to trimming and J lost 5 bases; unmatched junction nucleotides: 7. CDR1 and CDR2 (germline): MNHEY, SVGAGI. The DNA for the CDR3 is TGTGCCAGCAGTCCTGGGACAGGGCACAACAATGAGCAGTTCTTC. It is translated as CASSPGTGHNNEQFF.

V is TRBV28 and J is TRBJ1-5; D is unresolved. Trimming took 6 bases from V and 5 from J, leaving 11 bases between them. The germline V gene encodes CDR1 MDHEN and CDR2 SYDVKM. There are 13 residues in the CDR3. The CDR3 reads CASRGRGYQPQHF. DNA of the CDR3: TGTGCCAGCAGAGGACGGGGATATCAGCCCCAGCATTTT.

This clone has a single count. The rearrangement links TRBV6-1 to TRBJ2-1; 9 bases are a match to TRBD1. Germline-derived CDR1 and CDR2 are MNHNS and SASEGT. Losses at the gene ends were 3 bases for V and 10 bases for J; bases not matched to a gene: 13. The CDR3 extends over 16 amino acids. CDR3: CASSDWLGDRVLEQFF. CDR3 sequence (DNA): TGTGCCAGCAGTGATTGGTTGGGGGACAGGGTTTTAGAGCAGTTCTTC.

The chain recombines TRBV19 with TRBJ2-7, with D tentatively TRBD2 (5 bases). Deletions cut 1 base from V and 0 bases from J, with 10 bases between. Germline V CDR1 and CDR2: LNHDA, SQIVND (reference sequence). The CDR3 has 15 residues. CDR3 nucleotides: TGTGCCAGTAGTATAGCCGACGAGGGCTCCTACGAGCAGTACTTC. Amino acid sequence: CASSIADEGSYEQYF. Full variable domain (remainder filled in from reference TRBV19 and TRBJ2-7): DGGITQSPKYLFRKEGQNVTLSCEQNLNHDAMYWYRQDPGQGLRLIYYSQIVNDFQKGDIAEGYSVSREKKESFPLTVTSAQKNPTAFYLCASSIADEGSYEQYFGPGTRLTVT.

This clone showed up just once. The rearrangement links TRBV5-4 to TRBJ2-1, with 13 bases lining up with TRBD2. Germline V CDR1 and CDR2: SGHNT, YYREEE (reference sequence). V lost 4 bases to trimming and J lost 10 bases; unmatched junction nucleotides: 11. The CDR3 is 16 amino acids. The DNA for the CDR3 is TGTGCCAGCAGCGGGACAGGGACTAGCGGGGCGGGGGAGCAGTTCTTC. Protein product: CASSGTGTSGAGEQFF. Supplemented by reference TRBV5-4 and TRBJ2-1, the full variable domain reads ETGVTQSPTHLIKTRGQQVTLRCSSQSGHNTVSWYQQALGQGPQFIFQYYREEENGRGNFPPRFSGLQFPNYSSELNVNALELDDSALYLCASSGTGTSGAGEQFFGPGTRLTVL.

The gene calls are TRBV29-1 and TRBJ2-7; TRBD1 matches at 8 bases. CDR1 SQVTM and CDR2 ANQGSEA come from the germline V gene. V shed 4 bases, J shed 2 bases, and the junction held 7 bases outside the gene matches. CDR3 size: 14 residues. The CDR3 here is CSVANRGNTYEQYF. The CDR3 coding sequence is TGCAGCGTTGCAAACAGGGGGAATACCTACGAGCAGTACTTC.

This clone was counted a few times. The CDR3 is CASSLVLAGAHTDTQYF. CDR3 DNA: TGTGCCAGCAGCTTAGTATTAGCGGGGGCGCACACAGATACGCAGTATTTT. The chain joins TRBV7-9 to TRBJ2-3, with 9 bases matching TRBD2. This CDR3 spans 17 amino acids. The germline gives CDR1 SEHNR, CDR2 FQNEAQ (reference sequence). V was pared by 1 base and J by 2 bases, with 7 bases of the junction left unmatched. Full variable domain (outside the CDR3, taken from reference TRBV7-9 and TRBJ2-3): DTGVSQNPRHKITKRGQNVTFRCDPISEHNRLYWYRQTLGQGPEFLTYFQNEAQLEKSRLLSDRFSAERPKGSFSTLEIQRTEQGDSAMYLCASSLVLAGAHTDTQYFGPGTRLTVL.

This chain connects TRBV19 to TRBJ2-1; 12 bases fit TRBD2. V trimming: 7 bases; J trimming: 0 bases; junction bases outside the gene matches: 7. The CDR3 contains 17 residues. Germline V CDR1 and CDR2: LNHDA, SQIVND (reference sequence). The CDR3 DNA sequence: TGTGCCAGTACCCCTCTAGCGGGGGGGCCCTCCTACAATGAGCAGTTCTTC. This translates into CASTPLAGGPSYNEQFF.

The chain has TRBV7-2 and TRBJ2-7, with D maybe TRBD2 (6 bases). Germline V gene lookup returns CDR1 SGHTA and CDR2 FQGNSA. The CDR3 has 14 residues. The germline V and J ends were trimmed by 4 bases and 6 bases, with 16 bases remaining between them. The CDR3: CASSSEVGGLEQYF. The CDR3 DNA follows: TGTGCCAGCAGCTCAGAGGTGGGGGGTCTCGAGCAGTACTTC.

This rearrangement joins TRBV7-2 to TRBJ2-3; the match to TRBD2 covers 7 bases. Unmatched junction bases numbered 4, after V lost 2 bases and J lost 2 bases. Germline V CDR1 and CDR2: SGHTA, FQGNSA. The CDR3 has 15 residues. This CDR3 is CASSLFGGYTDTQYF. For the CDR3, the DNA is TGTGCCAGCAGCTTATTCGGGGGGTACACAGATACGCAGTATTTT.

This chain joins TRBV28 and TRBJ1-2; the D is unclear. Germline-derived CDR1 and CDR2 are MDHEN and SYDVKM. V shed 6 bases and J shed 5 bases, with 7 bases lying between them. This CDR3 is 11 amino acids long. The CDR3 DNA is TGTGCCAGCAGCGACATGTATGGCTACACCTTC. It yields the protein CASSDMYGYTF.

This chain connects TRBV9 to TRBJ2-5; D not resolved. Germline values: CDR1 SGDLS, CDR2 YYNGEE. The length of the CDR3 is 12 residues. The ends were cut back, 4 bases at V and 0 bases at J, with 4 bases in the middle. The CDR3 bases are TGTGCCAGCAGCTACAACCAAGAGACCCAGTACTTC. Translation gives CASSYNQETQYF. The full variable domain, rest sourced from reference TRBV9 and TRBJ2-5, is DSGVTQTPKHLITATGQRVTLRCSPRSGDLSVYWYQQSLDQGLQFLIQYYNGEERAKGNILERFSAQQFPDLHSELNLSSLELGDSALYFCASSYNQETQYFGPGTRLLVL.

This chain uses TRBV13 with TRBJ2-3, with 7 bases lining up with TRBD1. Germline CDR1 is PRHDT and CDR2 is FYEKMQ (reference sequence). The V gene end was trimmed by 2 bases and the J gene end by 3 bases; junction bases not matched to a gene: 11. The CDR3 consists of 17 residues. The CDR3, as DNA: TGTGCCAGCAGCTTAAAGTCGGGCAGGGGGAATACAGATACGCAGTATTTT. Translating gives CASSLKSGRGNTDTQYF.

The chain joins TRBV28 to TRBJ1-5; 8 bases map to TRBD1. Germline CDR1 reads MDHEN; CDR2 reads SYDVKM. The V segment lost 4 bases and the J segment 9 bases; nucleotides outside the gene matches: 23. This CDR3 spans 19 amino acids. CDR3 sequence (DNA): TGTGCCAGCAGTTCAGGGGGCTACTGGCAGGGGGCCGGCCCAGGGCCCCAGCATTTT. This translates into CASSSGGYWQGAGPGPQHF.

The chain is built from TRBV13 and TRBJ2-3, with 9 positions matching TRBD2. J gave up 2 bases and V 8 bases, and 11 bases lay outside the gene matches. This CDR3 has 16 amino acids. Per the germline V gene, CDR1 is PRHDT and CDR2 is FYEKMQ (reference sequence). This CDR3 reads CASALEAGGYTDTQYF. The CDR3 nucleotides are TGTGCCAGCGCCCTTGAGGCGGGGGGGTACACAGATACGCAGTATTTT.

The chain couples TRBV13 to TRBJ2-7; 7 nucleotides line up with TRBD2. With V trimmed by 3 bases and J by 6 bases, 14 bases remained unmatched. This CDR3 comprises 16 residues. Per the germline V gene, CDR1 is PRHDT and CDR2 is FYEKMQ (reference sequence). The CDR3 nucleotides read TGTGCCAGCAGCTTTCGGCTAGCGGTAATACCCGGCGAGCAGTACTTC. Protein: CASSFRLAVIPGEQYF.

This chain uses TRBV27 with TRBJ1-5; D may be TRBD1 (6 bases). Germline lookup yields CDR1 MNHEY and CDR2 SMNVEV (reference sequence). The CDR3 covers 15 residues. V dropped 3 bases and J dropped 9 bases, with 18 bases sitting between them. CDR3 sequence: CASSFGQGSKSPQHF. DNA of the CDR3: TGTGCCAGCAGTTTTGGGCAGGGGAGCAAATCGCCCCAGCATTTT.